This TCR beta chain came from a study of CD8+CD57+ T cells in acquired aplastic anemia. As for the study in general: The sorted CD4+ and CD8+ cells yielded an average approximately 3.2 ug of DNA.

This clonotype has ten or more counts. As yet, its antigen is unknown. Trimming at V came to 8 bases and at J to 2 bases, leaving 10 bases not matched to a gene. The length of the CDR3 is 15 residues. Per the germline V gene, CDR1 is SNHLY and CDR2 is FYNNEI. An expansion of CD8+CD57+ cells by flow cytometry had been shown in patients chosen for sequencing. Every patient presented with severe acquired aplastic anemia. Study findings and constraints: Both patients and controls carried the same twenty-nine CD8+ CDR3 sequences. Patients and controls had CD8+ Simpson's diversity values that were not significantly distinct.

The TCR beta profiling, which covered VDJ combination and CDR3 sequence, was carried out using genomic DNA as the template. Via MiXCR, TCRdb re-called the reads, giving one row per CDR3 protein. In the table there are about 160,000 distinct CDR3 sequences, about 45% of which are singletons. V usage is TRBV2 and J usage is TRBJ2-5; 8 nucleotides match TRBD2. The specimen sequenced was sorted CD4+, CD8+, or CD8+CD57+ T cells (not recorded which) from PBMCs. This TCR derives from a human donor with aplastic anemia. CDR3: CASPTSGTRQETQYF. The CDR3 DNA sequence: TGTGCCAGCCCAACAAGCGGGACTAGACAAGAGACCCAGTACTTC.